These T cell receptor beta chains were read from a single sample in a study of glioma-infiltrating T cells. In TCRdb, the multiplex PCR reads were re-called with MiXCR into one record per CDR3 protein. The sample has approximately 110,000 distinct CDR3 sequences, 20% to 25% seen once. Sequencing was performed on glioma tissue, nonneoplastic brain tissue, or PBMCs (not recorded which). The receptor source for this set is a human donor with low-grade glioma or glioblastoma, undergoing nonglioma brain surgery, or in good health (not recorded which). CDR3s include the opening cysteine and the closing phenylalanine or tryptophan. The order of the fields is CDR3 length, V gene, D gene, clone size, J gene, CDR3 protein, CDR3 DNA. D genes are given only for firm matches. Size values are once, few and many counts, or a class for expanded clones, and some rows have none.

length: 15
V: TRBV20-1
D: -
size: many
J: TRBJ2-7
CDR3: CSARGPAGHSYEQYF
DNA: TGCAGTGCTAGAGGTCCAGCGGGTCACTCCTACGAGCAGTACTTC

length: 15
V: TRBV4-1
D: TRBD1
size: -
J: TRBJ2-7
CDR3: CASSQPDRARYGQYF
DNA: TGCGCCAGCAGCCAACCGGACAGGGCGCGCTATGGGCAGTACTTC

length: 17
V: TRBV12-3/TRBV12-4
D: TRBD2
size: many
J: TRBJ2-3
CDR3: CASSLGLAGAPTDTQYF
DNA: TGTGCCAGCAGTTTGGGCCTAGCGGGAGCCCCCACAGATACGCAGTATTTT

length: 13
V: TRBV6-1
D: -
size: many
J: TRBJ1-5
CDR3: CATKVDSNQPQHF
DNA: TGTGCCACCAAGGTGGATAGCAATCAGCCCCAGCATTTT

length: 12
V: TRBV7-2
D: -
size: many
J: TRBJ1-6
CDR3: CASSLTNSPLHF
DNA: TGTGCCAGCAGCTTGACTAATTCACCCCTCCACTTT

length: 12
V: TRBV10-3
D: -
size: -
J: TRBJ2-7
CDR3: CAISEVPNEQYF
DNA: TGTGCCATCAGTGAGGTCCCAAACGAGCAGTACTTC

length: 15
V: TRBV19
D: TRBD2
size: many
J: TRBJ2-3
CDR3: CASSMGTSGTDTQYF
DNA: TGTGCCAGTAGTATGGGGACTAGCGGCACAGATACGCAGTATTTT

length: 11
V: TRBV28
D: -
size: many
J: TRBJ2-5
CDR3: CASSLLETQYF
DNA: TGTGCCAGCAGTTTACTAGAGACCCAGTACTTC

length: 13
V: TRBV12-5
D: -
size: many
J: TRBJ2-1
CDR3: CASGADSYNEQFF
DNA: TGTGCTAGTGGCGCCGATAGCTACAATGAGCAGTTCTTC

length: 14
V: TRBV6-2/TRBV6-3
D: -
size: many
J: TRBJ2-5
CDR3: CASSYDARQETQYF
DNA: TGTGCCAGCAGTTACGACGCCCGCCAAGAGACCCAGTACTTC

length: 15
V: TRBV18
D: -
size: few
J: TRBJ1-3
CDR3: CASLPPGFSGNTIYF
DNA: TGTGCCAGCTTACCACCGGGATTCTCTGGAAACACCATATATTTT

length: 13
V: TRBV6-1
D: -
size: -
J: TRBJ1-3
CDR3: CASSSTPGNTIYF
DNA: TGTGCCAGCAGTTCCACCCCAGGAAACACCATATATTTT

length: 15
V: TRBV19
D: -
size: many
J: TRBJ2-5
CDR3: CASSVQLWGQETQYF
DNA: TGTGCCAGTAGTGTCCAGCTTTGGGGGCAAGAGACCCAGTACTTC

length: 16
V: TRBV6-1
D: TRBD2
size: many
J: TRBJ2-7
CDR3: CASSEGVLAGSYEQYF
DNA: TGTGCCAGCAGTGAAGGAGTTCTAGCGGGGAGCTACGAGCAGTACTTC

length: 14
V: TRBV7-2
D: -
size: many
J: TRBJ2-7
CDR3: CASSLFQGTYEQYF
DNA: TGTGCCAGCAGCTTATTTCAGGGAACCTACGAGCAGTACTTC

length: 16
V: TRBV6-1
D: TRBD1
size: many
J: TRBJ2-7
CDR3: CASSRPLQGSSYEQYF
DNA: TGTGCCAGCAGTCGACCATTACAGGGGAGCTCCTACGAGCAGTACTTC

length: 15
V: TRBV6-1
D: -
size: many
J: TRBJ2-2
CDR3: CASTSGILNTGELFF
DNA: TGTGCCAGCACTTCAGGGATCCTCAACACCGGGGAGCTGTTTTTT

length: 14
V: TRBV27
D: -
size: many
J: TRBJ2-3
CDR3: CASSFAVTTDTQYF
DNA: TGTGCCAGCAGTTTCGCCGTAACCACAGATACGCAGTATTTT

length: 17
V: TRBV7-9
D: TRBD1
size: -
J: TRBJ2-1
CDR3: CASSAGTGGVSYNEQFF
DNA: TGTGCCAGCAGCGCCGGGACAGGGGGCGTCTCCTACAATGAGCAGTTCTTC

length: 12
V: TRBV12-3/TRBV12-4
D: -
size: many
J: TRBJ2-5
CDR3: CASSPTRETQYF
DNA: TGTGCCAGCAGCCCAACGAGAGAGACCCAGTACTTC

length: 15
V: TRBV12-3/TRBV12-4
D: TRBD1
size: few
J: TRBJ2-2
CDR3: CASNPSGQSTGELFF
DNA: TGTGCCAGCAACCCCTCGGGACAGTCCACCGGGGAGCTGTTTTTT

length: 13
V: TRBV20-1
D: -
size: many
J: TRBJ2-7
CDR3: CSAILTGGYEQYF
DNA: TGCAGTGCTATTCTGACAGGTGGCTACGAGCAGTACTTC

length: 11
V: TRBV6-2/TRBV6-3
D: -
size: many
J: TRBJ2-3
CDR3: CASSYSGTQYF
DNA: TGTGCCAGCAGTTACTCCGGTACGCAGTATTTT

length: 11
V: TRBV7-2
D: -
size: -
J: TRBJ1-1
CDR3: CATRRHAEAFF
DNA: TGTGCCACCCGGAGACACGCTGAAGCTTTCTTT

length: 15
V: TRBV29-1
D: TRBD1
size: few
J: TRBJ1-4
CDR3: CSGRGQGLPNEKLFF
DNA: TGCAGCGGGAGGGGACAGGGGTTACCTAATGAAAAACTGTTTTTT

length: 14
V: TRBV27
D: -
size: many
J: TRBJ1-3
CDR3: CASSLTGSGNTIYF
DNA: TGTGCCAGCAGCTTGACAGGCTCTGGAAACACCATATATTTT

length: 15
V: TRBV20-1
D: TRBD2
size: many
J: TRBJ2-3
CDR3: CSALAWLAGTDTQYF
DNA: TGCAGTGCCCTCGCTTGGCTAGCGGGCACAGATACGCAGTATTTT

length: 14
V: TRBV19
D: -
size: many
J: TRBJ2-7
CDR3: CASSRLDADYEQYF
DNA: TGTGCCAGTAGTAGACTAGACGCCGACTACGAGCAGTACTTC

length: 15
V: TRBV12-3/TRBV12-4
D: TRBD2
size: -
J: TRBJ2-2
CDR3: CASSDLAENTGELFF
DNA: TGTGCCAGCAGCGATCTAGCGGAGAACACCGGGGAGCTGTTTTTT

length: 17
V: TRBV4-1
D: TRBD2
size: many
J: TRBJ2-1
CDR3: CASSQDPGLVFPNEQFF
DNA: TGCGCCAGCAGCCAAGATCCGGGACTAGTGTTCCCCAATGAGCAGTTCTTC

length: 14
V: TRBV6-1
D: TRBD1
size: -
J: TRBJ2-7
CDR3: CASKSGTDSYEQYF
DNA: TGTGCCAGTAAATCCGGGACAGACTCCTACGAGCAGTACTTC

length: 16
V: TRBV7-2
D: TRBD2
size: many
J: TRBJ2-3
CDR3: CASRLEGGSYPDTQYF
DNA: TGTGCCAGCAGATTAGAGGGCGGGAGCTACCCAGATACGCAGTATTTT

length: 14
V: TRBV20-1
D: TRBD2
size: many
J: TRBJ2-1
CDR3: CSAPSSGRWNEQFF
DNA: TGCAGTGCTCCATCTAGCGGGAGGTGGAATGAGCAGTTCTTC

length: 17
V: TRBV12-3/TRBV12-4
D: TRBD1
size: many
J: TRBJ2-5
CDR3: CASSRLPGQGGGETQYF
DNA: TGTGCCAGCAGCCGTCTCCCGGGACAGGGGGGGGGAGAGACCCAGTACTTC

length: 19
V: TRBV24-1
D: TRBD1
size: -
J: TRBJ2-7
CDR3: CGTSDPPGQGTHEPYEQYF
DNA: TGTGGCACCAGTGATCCTCCGGGACAGGGGACACACGAACCCTACGAGCAGTACTTC

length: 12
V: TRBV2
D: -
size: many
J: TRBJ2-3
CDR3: CASSTVGDTQYF
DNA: TGTGCCAGCAGTACAGTAGGAGATACGCAGTATTTT